This T cell receptor beta chain originates from a study of CD8 T cells in Susac syndrome. At the level of the study: Within the sequenced Susac syndrome patient group, five or six exhibited active disease and about eight were in remission.

RNA in amounts of about 0.45 to 1 ug was reverse transcribed with random hexamers. Across 54 Vbeta and 13 Jbeta, immunoSEQ multiplex PCR amplified TCR beta CDR3. One entry per CDR3 protein results from TCRdb running MiXCR on the immunoSEQ multiplex PCR reads. Of approximately 260,000 distinct CDR3 sequences detected, 90% to 96% appear once; the ten largest clones hold 0.095% to 0.12%. The germline gives CDR1 SGHKS, CDR2 YYEKEE (reference sequence). V trimming: 0 bases; J trimming: 7 bases; junction bases outside the gene matches: 15. CDR3 length: 18 residues. Note on this clonotype: As yet, its antigen is unknown.

Study outcomes and limitations: The CD4+ T cell repertoires of Susac syndrome were found to show no clonal expansion.

In contrast to the negatively isolated CD8+ and CD4+ T cells, TEMRA cells were FACS-enriched. The sample was CD4+ T cells from PBMCs. This clonotype was sampled from a human donor with Susac syndrome. V is TRBV5-5 and J is TRBJ2-2; 7 nucleotides agree with TRBD2. The DNA of the CDR3 is TGTGCCAGCAGCTTGGGTTCAGGCCATTTTTTAGCGGGCGGGGAGCTGTTTTTT. Amino acids: CASSLGSGHFLAGGELFF.